These T cell receptor beta chains were read from a single sample in a study of cytomegalovirus exposure and HLA in healthy donors. Measured with immunoSEQ multiplex PCR; TCRdb has only the in-frame clones, and not every one. The table lists hundreds of thousands of clones, more than 65% of them singletons, with 1.5% to 2% in the top ten. Source material: PBMCs. Every receptor here comes from a woman in her 30s in good health and CMV-seronegative. CDR3s include the opening cysteine and the closing phenylalanine or tryptophan. Fields, in order: CDR3 protein, CDR3 DNA, clone size, J gene, D gene, V gene. The D gene is left open where the match is weak. Size is stated for part of the rows, as once, few or many counts, or as a class when the clone is expanded.

CASNGQGRGTEAFF	TGCGCCAGCAACGGACAGGGTAGGGGCACTGAAGCTTTCTTT	NA	TRBJ1-1	TRBD1	TRBV10-2
CASSPSQATNLYGYTF	TGTGCCAGCTCACCAAGTCAAGCCACCAACCTCTATGGCTACACCTTC	NA	TRBJ1-2	NA	TRBV18
CASSQSGSTSREQYF	TGTGCCAGCAGCCAGAGCGGGAGCACGTCGAGAGAGCAGTACTTC	NA	TRBJ2-7	TRBD2	TRBV7-8
CASSTPEAFF	TGTGCCAGCAGCACTCCTGAAGCTTTCTTT	NA	TRBJ1-1	NA	TRBV2
CASSIDRDLGEQYF	TGTGCCAGTAGTATAGATCGGGATCTAGGCGAGCAGTACTTC	NA	TRBJ2-7	NA	TRBV19
CASSYPAGVEADTQYF	TGCGCCAGCAGCTACCCCGCGGGAGTAGAGGCAGATACGCAGTATTTT	NA	TRBJ2-3	TRBD2	TRBV5-1
CASGFPYEQYF	TGTGCCAGCGGGTTCCCCTACGAGCAGTACTTC	NA	TRBJ2-7	NA	TRBV19
CALLGGGEETQYF	TGTGCCCTACTAGGGGGAGGGGAAGAGACCCAGTACTTC	NA	TRBJ2-5	NA	TRBV2
CDSSYSDMNTEAFF	TGTGACAGCAGTTACTCGGACATGAACACTGAAGCTTTCTTT	NA	TRBJ1-1	NA	TRBV6-5
CAGRTGSPGELFF	TGTGCCGGGCGGACAGGGAGCCCCGGGGAGCTGTTTTTT	once	TRBJ2-2	TRBD1	TRBV30
CASSPTGFTYEQYF	TGTGCCAGCTCACCGACAGGATTTACCTACGAGCAGTACTTC	NA	TRBJ2-7	NA	TRBV18
CASRFTSDFRGYTF	NA	NA	TRBJ1-2	NA	TRBV19
CASSATDSGLYNEQFF	TGTGCCAGCAGTGCTACTGATTCTGGACTGTACAATGAGCAGTTCTTC	NA	TRBJ2-1	NA	TRBV25-1
CASSYSGGASYGYTF	TGCGCCAGCAGCTATTCGGGGGGGGCTTCCTATGGCTACACCTTC	NA	TRBJ1-2	NA	TRBV5-1
CASSRTSGKETQYF	TGCGCCAGCAGCCGGACTAGCGGAAAAGAGACCCAGTACTTC	once	TRBJ2-5	TRBD2	TRBV5-1
CASSTRTGATDTQYF	TGTGCCAGCAGCACCAGGACAGGGGCGACAGATACGCAGTATTTT	NA	TRBJ2-3	TRBD1	TRBV7-9
CASSEYGTAYEQYF	TGTGCCAGCAGTGAATATGGGACTGCCTACGAGCAGTACTTC	NA	TRBJ2-7	NA	TRBV2
CAISGEANYGYTF	TGTGCCATCAGTGGAGAGGCTAACTATGGCTACACCTTC	NA	TRBJ1-2	NA	TRBV10-3
CASSLTSTGDETQYF	TGTGCCAGCAGCTTAACTAGTACGGGCGACGAGACCCAGTACTTC	NA	TRBJ2-5	NA	TRBV5-8
CASSPKTSGRPETQYF	TGCGCCAGCAGCCCGAAGACTAGCGGGAGACCGGAGACCCAGTACTTC	NA	TRBJ2-5	TRBD2	TRBV5-1
CASSQTGNSYQPQHF	TGCGCCAGCAGCCAGACAGGGAATAGCTATCAGCCCCAGCATTTT	once	TRBJ1-5	TRBD1	TRBV4-1
CASSPLDRGDYGYTF	TGTGCCAGTAGCCCTTTGGACAGGGGTGACTATGGCTACACCTTC	NA	TRBJ1-2	TRBD1	TRBV19
CASSLGLADYNEQFF	TGTGCCAGCAGTTTAGGCCTAGCGGACTACAATGAGCAGTTCTTC	NA	TRBJ2-1	TRBD2	TRBV27
CASSERGGVPYGYTF	TGTGCCAGCAGTGAGAGGGGGGGTGTCCCCTATGGCTACACCTTC	few	TRBJ1-2	NA	TRBV6-1
CASSTSLRTGNYEQYF	TGTGCCAGCAGCACCAGTCTGCGGACAGGGAACTACGAGCAGTACTTC	few	TRBJ2-7	TRBD1	TRBV7-9
CASTHRGRTEAFF	TGTGCCAGCACCCACAGGGGTCGGACTGAAGCTTTCTTT	NA	TRBJ1-1	TRBD1	TRBV6-5
CASSLTGAVDYGYTF	TGTGCCAGCTCTCTGACAGGGGCAGTGGACTATGGCTACACCTTC	NA	TRBJ1-2	TRBD1	TRBV25-1
CASSRTRVTEQFF	TGTGCCAGCAGCAGGACTAGAGTAACTGAGCAGTTCTTC	once	TRBJ2-1	TRBD2	TRBV14
CASSYSQENTIYF	TGTGCCAGCAGTTACTCGCAGGAAAACACCATATATTTT	NA	TRBJ1-3	NA	TRBV6-5
CASSLGGQGTYGYTF	TGTGCCAGCAGCTTAGGGGGACAGGGAACCTATGGCTACACCTTC	NA	TRBJ1-2	TRBD1	TRBV11-3
CASSSSASADTQYF	TGCGCCAGCAGTTCCTCCGCCAGTGCAGATACGCAGTATTTT	NA	TRBJ2-3	NA	TRBV5-1
CAWSTGYEAFF	TGTGCCTGGAGCACAGGGTATGAAGCTTTCTTT	NA	TRBJ1-1	NA	TRBV30
CAWSSRQGARGTEAFF	TGTGCCTGGAGTTCGCGACAGGGGGCGCGAGGCACTGAAGCTTTCTTT	NA	TRBJ1-1	TRBD1	TRBV30
CASDSGGSGNEQFF	TGTGCCAGCGATAGCGGGGGATCGGGCAATGAGCAGTTCTTC	few	TRBJ2-1	TRBD2	TRBV2
CSSSETIGGSSYEQYF	TGTTCCAGCAGCGAGACGATCGGGGGGAGCTCCTACGAGCAGTACTTC	once	TRBJ2-7	TRBD2	TRBV7-9
CAWEDRYSYEQYF	TGTGCCTGGGAGGACAGGTACTCATACGAGCAGTACTTC	NA	TRBJ2-7	TRBD1	TRBV30
CASSVRRNTEAFF	TGTGCCAGCAGTGTGAGGAGGAACACTGAAGCTTTCTTT	NA	TRBJ1-1	NA	TRBV6-4
CASSGGGDEAFF	TGTGCCAGCAGTGGGGGGGGAGATGAAGCTTTCTTT	NA	TRBJ1-1	NA	TRBV25-1
CASRLGLQSYEQYF	TGTGCCAGCAGATTGGGACTACAGAGCTACGAGCAGTACTTC	NA	TRBJ2-7	TRBD2	TRBV6-1
CASRSGTSGGNEQFF	TGTGCCAGCCGGAGTGGGACTAGCGGGGGCAATGAGCAGTTCTTC	NA	TRBJ2-1	TRBD2	TRBV6-1
CSVIRAGGKAFF	TGCAGCGTGATCCGTGCGGGGGGAAAAGCTTTCTTT	NA	TRBJ1-1	NA	TRBV29-1
CASSPGVAVIYEQYF	TGTGCCAGCAGTCCTGGAGTAGCAGTCATCTACGAGCAGTACTTC	once	TRBJ2-7	NA	TRBV7-2
CASSLPTSEQFF	TGTGCCAGCAGCTTGCCCACTAGTGAGCAGTTCTTC	once	TRBJ2-1	NA	TRBV5-6
CASASGDPGYNEQFF	TGTGCCAGTGCTTCCGGTGACCCGGGGTACAATGAGCAGTTCTTC	NA	TRBJ2-1	NA	TRBV19
CVSSTQTGDSNSYEQYF	TGTGTCAGCAGCACACAAACCGGGGACAGCAACTCCTACGAGCAGTACTTC	NA	TRBJ2-7	TRBD1	TRBV13
CAWSVGTQLGAEAFF	TGTGCCTGGAGTGTAGGCACACAGTTGGGGGCGGAAGCTTTCTTT	few	TRBJ1-1	NA	TRBV30
CASSVGLYGYTF	TGTGCCAGCAGCGTAGGTCTCTATGGCTACACCTTC	NA	TRBJ1-2	NA	TRBV11-3
CASSPGSWYTEAFF	TGTGCCAGCAGTCCGGGATCATGGTACACTGAAGCTTTCTTT	NA	TRBJ1-1	NA	TRBV2
CASSPVAPRADTQYF	TGTGCCAGCTCACCGGTGGCCCCCCGGGCAGATACGCAGTATTTT	NA	TRBJ2-3	NA	TRBV18
CASSLRDSLHEQYF	TGTGCCAGCAGCTTACGGGACAGTCTGCACGAGCAGTACTTC	NA	TRBJ2-7	TRBD1	TRBV5-4
CAFRDINTEALF	TGTGCCTTCCGGGACATAAACACTGAAGCTCTCTTT	once	TRBJ1-1	NA	TRBV30
CASSIGTGESDTQYF	TGCGCCAGCAGCATTGGGACAGGGGAATCAGATACGCAGTATTTT	NA	TRBJ2-3	TRBD1	TRBV5-1